These 25 T cell receptor beta chains came from one sample sequenced in a study of cytomegalovirus exposure and HLA in healthy donors. The PCR was carried out with 60 Vbeta primers and 13 Jbeta primers. Sequencing used immunoSEQ multiplex PCR; TCRdb keeps in-frame clones, though not all of them. The data contain some 40,000 clones, 68% of them singletons. The sequencing input was PBMCs. Every receptor here comes from a man aged 35 to 55 in good health and CMV-seronegative.

A few counts support this clone. The gene calls are TRBV7-9 and TRBJ1-6, with a possible D match to TRBD1 (5 bases). V was pared by 1 base and J by 14 bases, with 6 bases between. CDR1 SEHNR and CDR2 FQNEAQ come from the germline V gene (reference sequence). The CDR3 runs to 11 residues. The CDR3 here is CASSLEGSLHF. The DNA for the CDR3 is TGTGCCAGCAGCTTAGAGGGGTCCCTCCACTTT.

The V call is TRBV6-1, the J call TRBJ1-1, with 8 bases identical to TRBD1. Trimming cost V 0 bases and J 9 bases; bases outside gene matches: 3. The CDR3 has 13 residues. Per the germline V gene, CDR1 is MNHNS and CDR2 is SASEGT. For the CDR3, the DNA is TGTGCCAGCAGTGAAGCAACAGGGGGAAAAGCTTTCTTT. Residues: CASSEATGGKAFF.

This clone showed up just once. V is TRBV6-5 and J is TRBJ2-1, with D possibly TRBD1 on 7 matching bases. Germline CDR1 MNHEY, CDR2 SVGAGI. The CDR3 has 13 amino acids. With 4 bases removed from V and 6 bases from J, the gap between germline ends came to 10 bases. The CDR3 region has the DNA TGTGCCAGCAGTTGGAGGGGGCTCAATGAGCAGTTCTTC. As protein: CASSWRGLNEQFF.

The V gene is TRBV7-9, the J gene TRBJ1-5, with D possibly matching TRBD1 (5 bases). CDR3 size: 14 residues. The germline CDR1 and CDR2 sequences are SEHNR and FQNEAQ (reference sequence). V lost 5 bases to trimming and J lost 3 bases, with 11 bases between them. As DNA, the CDR3 is TGTGCCAGCAGCCGGGGGAGGGACAATCAGCCCCAGCATTTT. It translates to CASSRGRDNQPQHF. The full variable domain, completed using reference TRBV7-9 and TRBJ1-5, is DTGVSQNPRHKITKRGQNVTFRCDPISEHNRLYWYRQTLGQGPEFLTYFQNEAQLEKSRLLSDRFSAERPKGSFSTLEIQRTEQGDSAMYLCASSRGRDNQPQHFGDGTRLSIL.

The chain is built from TRBV5-1 and TRBJ1-1; no reliable D call. Trimming took 0 bases from V and 1 from J, leaving 10 bases between them. The CDR3 is made up of 15 amino acids. CDR1 SGHRS and CDR2 YFSETQ come from the germline V gene. In DNA form, the CDR3 reads TGCGCCAGCAGCTTGGGGAGTGTGGGGAACACTGAAGCTTTCTTT. Residues: CASSLGSVGNTEAFF.

The J gene is TRBJ1-3, the V gene TRBV6-5, with D tentatively TRBD1 (5 bases). In germline, CDR1 is MNHEY, CDR2 SVGAGI. Between the trimmed V and J ends, which lost 2 bases and 4 bases, there was a span of 9 bases. The CDR3 totals 14 residues. The chain's CDR3 is CASSYQGRGNTIYF. CDR3 DNA sequence: TGTGCCAGCAGTTACCAGGGCAGAGGAAACACCATATATTTT.

Turning to this clone: One end of the junction fails to match germline, which may point to a read error. This sequence joins TRBV30 and TRBJ2-7; TRBD2 matches at 7 bases. Germline V CDR1 and CDR2: GTSNPN, SVGIG (reference sequence). The CDR3 has 12 residues. This CDR3 is CAWTRGEGLHTF. CDR3 sequence (DNA): TGTGCCTGGACCCGTGGGGAGGGGCTGCACACCTTC. The variable domain in full, completed from reference TRBV30 and TRBJ2-7, reads SQTIHQWPATLVQPVGSPLSLECTVEGTSNPNLYWYRQAAGRGLQLLFYSVGIGQISSEVPQNLSASRPQDRQFILSSKKLLLSDSGFYLCAWTRGEGLHTFGPGTRLTVT.

This sequence joins TRBV11-2 and TRBJ2-7, with 7 bases lining up with TRBD1. Trimming took 4 bases from V and 6 from J; bases not matched to a gene: 12. Per the germline V gene, CDR1 is SGHAT and CDR2 is FQNNGV. The CDR3 totals 15 residues. The CDR3, as DNA: TGTGCCAGCAGCTCCGTAACAGGGGTACTACCCGAGCAGTACTTC. Protein product: CASSSVTGVLPEQYF.

The chain couples TRBV7-3 to TRBJ1-5; 8 nucleotides match TRBD1. Germline V gene sequence: CDR1 SGHTA, CDR2 FQGTGA. The trim removed 4 bases at V and 7 bases at J, leaving 3 bases unmatched. The CDR3 is made up of 13 amino acids. This chain's CDR3 is CASSSGQGQPQHF. CDR3 in DNA: TGTGCCAGCAGCTCTGGACAGGGCCAGCCCCAGCATTTT. Full variable domain (missing parts from reference TRBV7-3 and TRBJ1-5): GAGVSQTPSNKVTEKGKYVELRCDPISGHTALYWYRQSLGQGPEFLIYFQGTGAADDSGLPNDRFFAVRPEGSVSTLKIQRTERGDSAVYLCASSSGQGQPQHFGDGTRLSIL.

The chain employs TRBV15 and TRBJ2-4; no clear D gene. The ends were cut back, 0 bases at V and 8 bases at J, with 11 bases in the middle. From germline, CDR1 is LNHNV and CDR2 YYDKDF (reference sequence). The CDR3 length is 14 residues. The DNA of the CDR3 is TGTGCCACCAGCAGAGATGGAGCGTTGTACATTCAGTACTTC. Translation gives CATSRDGALYIQYF.

This chain links TRBV30 with TRBJ1-5; D possibly corresponds to TRBD1 (6 bases). CDR1 is GTSNPN, CDR2 SVGIG, per germline (reference sequence). There are 13 residues in the CDR3. Trimming cost V 1 base and J 4 bases, with 8 bases left between them. The CDR3 loop is CAWSGQDNQPQHF. The DNA for the CDR3 is TGTGCCTGGAGTGGACAGGATAATCAGCCCCAGCATTTT.

This clone has more than one count but fewer than ten. This CDR3 reads CASSEHSFSTDTQYF. The CDR3 DNA follows: TGTGCCAGCAGTGAGCACAGCTTTTCCACAGATACGCAGTATTTT. The V and J genes are TRBV25-1 and TRBJ2-3; D gene uncertain. The CDR3 has 15 residues. With 3 bases removed from V and 2 bases from J, the gap between germline ends came to 12 bases. The germline V gene has CDR1 MGHDK and CDR2 SYGVNS.

The chain uses TRBV30 and TRBJ2-3; the D gene is possibly TRBD2 (5 bases). With 8 bases removed from V and 5 bases from J, the gap between germline ends came to 14 bases. The CDR3 runs to 12 residues. Germline V gene lookup returns CDR1 GTSNPN and CDR2 SVGIG (reference sequence). The CDR3 protein is CATRGEGDTQYF. DNA for the CDR3: TGTGCCACCCGGGGAGAGGGAGATACGCAGTATTTT.

This sequence joins TRBV30 and TRBJ2-3, with D possibly TRBD1 on 6 matching bases. CDR1 GTSNPN and CDR2 SVGIG come from the germline V gene (reference sequence). V shed 2 bases and J shed 2 bases, with 11 bases lying between them. This CDR3 spans 14 amino acids. DNA of the CDR3: TGTGCCTGGAGTCCCGGACAGACCACAGATACGCAGTATTTT. It yields the protein CAWSPGQTTDTQYF.

The chain has TRBV2 and TRBJ1-1; D uncertain. CDR1 and CDR2 from the germline V gene are SNHLY and FYNNEI. The germline V and J ends were trimmed by 0 bases and 6 bases, with 11 bases remaining between them. The CDR3 loop spans 14 amino acids. In nucleotides, the CDR3 is TGTGCCAGCAGTGAAGCGCTCCGCTACTCTGAAGCTTTCTTT. Its protein product is CASSEALRYSEAFF.

The chain carries TRBV4-3 and TRBJ1-2, with 9 bases that match TRBD1. V gave up 1 base and J gave up 2 bases; unmatched junction bases: 2. The CDR3 runs 15 residues. In germline, CDR1 is LGHNA, CDR2 YSLEER. The DNA of the CDR3 is TGCGCCAGCAGCCAAGTTGGACAGGGGAACTATGGCTACACCTTC. Its translation is CASSQVGQGNYGYTF.

This clone occurred once. CDR3 bases: TGTGCCAGCAGTTCCGGGGTGAACACTGAAGCTTTCTTT. It is translated as CASSSGVNTEAFF. This chain uses TRBV6-5 with TRBJ1-1; no reliable D call. Trimming stripped 4 bases from V and 0 bases from J, with 6 bases between. Germline-derived CDR1 and CDR2 are MNHEY and SVGAGI. The CDR3 has 13 amino acids.

The chain joins TRBV9 to TRBJ1-2; 11 bases fit TRBD1. The germline V gene has CDR1 SGDLS and CDR2 YYNGEE. The CDR3 is 15 amino acids. Losses at the gene ends were 4 bases for V and 2 bases for J; bases not matched to a gene: 4. The CDR3 protein is CASSSRTGGNYGYTF. The CDR3, as DNA: TGTGCCAGCAGCTCGCGGACAGGGGGCAACTATGGCTACACCTTC.

The chain links TRBV11-2 to TRBJ1-1; no firm D call. Trimming left V 1 base short and J 6 bases short, with 12 bases between. Germline CDR1 SGHAT, CDR2 FQNNGV. The CDR3 loop spans 14 amino acids. The CDR3 region is CASSLGPESPEAFF. Written as DNA, the CDR3 is TGTGCCAGCAGCTTAGGCCCGGAGTCCCCTGAAGCTTTCTTT.

This clone appeared a single time. V usage is TRBV10-3 and J usage is TRBJ2-1; D perhaps matches TRBD2 (5 bases). V was cut by 0 bases and J by 2 bases, with 11 bases left in between. Germline assignment: CDR1 ENHRY and CDR2 SYGVKD. The CDR3 runs 16 residues. CDR3 protein: CAISESPGSPYNEQFF. The CDR3 DNA follows: TGTGCCATCAGTGAGTCGCCGGGGTCGCCCTACAATGAGCAGTTCTTC.

V and J are TRBV7-9 and TRBJ2-2, with a tentative D call TRBD2 (6 bases). The germline V and J ends were trimmed by 8 bases and 3 bases, with 13 bases remaining between them. This CDR3 region has 14 residues. CDR1 and CDR2 (germline): SEHNR, FQNEAQ (reference sequence). The CDR3 coding sequence is TGTGCCAGCCGGCCCTGGAGGGACACCGGGGAGCTGTTTTTT. Translated: CASRPWRDTGELFF.

The sample holds a few counts of this clone. V gene TRBV5-4 combines with J gene TRBJ2-3; 8 nucleotides align to TRBD2. Germline trimming cut 6 bases from V and 3 bases from J; bases unmatched to any gene: 18. The germline gives CDR1 SGHNT, CDR2 YYREEE (reference sequence). CDR3 size: 18 residues. For the CDR3, the DNA is TGTGCCAGCAACTTAGGATTGAGCGGGGGCCTTGGAACAGATACGCAGTATTTT. This codes for CASNLGLSGGLGTDTQYF.

The V call is TRBV30, the J call TRBJ2-1; TRBD2 agrees at 10 bases. With 0 bases clipped from V and 7 bases from J, the junction kept 6 bases outside the gene matches. Germline V gives CDR1 GTSNPN, CDR2 SVGIG (reference sequence). The CDR3 has 15 residues. CDR3 in amino acids: CAWSVEGLATNEQFF. The CDR3 DNA follows: TGTGCCTGGAGTGTAGAGGGACTAGCGACTAATGAGCAGTTCTTC.

The chain is built from TRBV7-2 and TRBJ1-2; a possible D gene is TRBD1 (5 bases). V was trimmed by 1 base and J by 2 bases, leaving 14 bases between them. This CDR3 has 16 amino acids. The germline V gene encodes CDR1 SGHTA and CDR2 FQGNSA. CDR3 DNA sequence: TGTGCCAGCAGCTTAGGAGGTGCAGGGCAGAACTATGGCTACACCTTC. Protein sequence: CASSLGGAGQNYGYTF.

The rearrangement links TRBV7-6 to TRBJ2-5, with D uncertain. CDR3 length: 14 amino acids. Trimming took off 1 base at V and 5 bases at J, with 11 bases between the two ends. Germline values: CDR1 SGHVS, CDR2 FNYEAQ. The CDR3 protein is CASSLGTVGETQYF. The CDR3 DNA is TGTGCCAGCAGCTTAGGTACAGTCGGCGAGACCCAGTACTTC.